Listed below are T cell receptor beta chains from one sample, sequenced in a study of blood T cell repertoires in COVID-19. Clones were read by immunoSEQ multiplex PCR, and TCRdb kept only the in-frame ones, dropping some. Of 52,000 or so clones listed, 90% are singletons. The sequenced material came from peripheral blood. The origin of the receptors is a woman at least 80 years old with acute or convalescent COVID-19. CDR3s include the opening cysteine and the closing phenylalanine or tryptophan. D genes are given only for firm matches. The listing skips clone size in some rows; elsewhere it reads once, few, many or a size class.

TRBD1	NA	TRBV19	TRBJ1-6	CASRAEGQRLYNSPLHF	TGTGCCAGTCGAGCCGAGGGACAGAGGCTCTATAATTCACCCCTCCACTTT
NA	NA	TRBV19	TRBJ1-6	CASSSGGGGEYNSPLHF	TGTGCCAGTAGCTCTGGCGGGGGGGGCGAGTATAATTCACCCCTCCACTTT
NA	NA	TRBV5-1	TRBJ2-6	CASSATSDSNSGANVLTF	TGCGCCAGCAGCGCAACATCGGACAGTAACTCTGGGGCCAACGTCCTGACTTTC
NA	NA	TRBV5-4	TRBJ2-1	CASSLAKRNVYNEQFF	TGTGCCAGCAGCTTGGCCAAGCGGAACGTTTACAATGAGCAGTTCTTC
TRBD1	NA	TRBV19	TRBJ1-1	CASNDRNRGDTEAFF	TGTGCCAGTAATGATAGGAACAGGGGGGACACTGAAGCTTTCTTT
TRBD1	NA	TRBV2	TRBJ2-1	CASTGTGGYNEQFF	TGTGCCAGCACCGGGACAGGGGGCTACAATGAGCAGTTCTTC
TRBD1	NA	TRBV9	TRBJ1-2	CARHGQDANYGYTF	TGTGCCAGGCATGGACAGGACGCCAACTATGGCTACACCTTC
TRBD2	NA	TRBV5-1	TRBJ2-1	CASGQGTSDNNEQFF	TGCGCCAGCGGACAAGGAACTAGCGACAACAATGAGCAGTTCTTC
TRBD2	NA	TRBV7-3	TRBJ2-3	CASSGGTSGRHTQYF	TGTGCCAGCAGCGGGGGGACTAGCGGGAGGCATACGCAGTATTTT
NA	NA	TRBV2	TRBJ2-2	CASRQAPLGELFF	TGTGCCAGCAGACAGGCTCCACTCGGGGAGCTGTTTTTT
TRBD1	NA	TRBV5-1	TRBJ2-1	CASSLGGWTGGSNEQFF	TGCGCCAGCAGCTTGGGAGGCTGGACAGGGGGCTCCAATGAGCAGTTCTTC
NA	NA	TRBV4-2	TRBJ2-3	CASSQAEGSTDTQYF	TGTGCCAGCAGCCAAGCCGAGGGAAGCACAGATACGCAGTATTTT
NA	NA	TRBV5-6	TRBJ2-3	CASSRLGPSGDTQYF	TGTGCCAGCAGTAGGTTAGGGCCCAGCGGAGATACGCAGTATTTT
NA	NA	TRBV6-6	TRBJ2-7	CASSYSGDSYYEQYF	TGTGCCAGCAGTTACTCCGGGGACTCGTACTACGAGCAGTACTTC
TRBD2	NA	TRBV3-1/TRBV3-2	TRBJ2-7	CASSQGTSGRAIYEQYF	TGTGCCAGCAGCCAAGGGACTAGCGGGAGGGCCATCTACGAGCAGTACTTC
NA	NA	TRBV7-3	TRBJ1-1	CASSSDRSSTEAFF	TGTGCCAGCAGCTCCGACAGGTCGTCCACTGAAGCTTTCTTT
NA	NA	TRBV18	TRBJ2-1	CASSPPGSQGYNEQFF	TGTGCCAGCTCACCACCTGGGTCGCAGGGTTACAATGAGCAGTTCTTC
TRBD1	NA	TRBV27	TRBJ1-1	CASSLYGTANTEAFF	TGTGCCAGCAGTTTATATGGGACAGCTAACACTGAAGCTTTCTTT
TRBD2	NA	TRBV19	TRBJ2-1	CASSIYSRAGSSYNEQFF	TGTGCCAGTAGTATTTATTCTAGAGCGGGGAGCTCCTACAATGAGCAGTTCTTC
NA	NA	TRBV11-3	TRBJ1-1	CASSPGYRTEAFF	TGTGCCAGCAGCCCCGGTTATCGCACTGAAGCTTTCTTT
NA	NA	TRBV18	TRBJ2-3	CASSPPGRVNTDTQYF	TGTGCCAGCTCACCCCCGGGGAGAGTAAACACAGATACGCAGTATTTT
NA	NA	TRBV6-1	TRBJ2-7	CASSEAPGEAYEQYF	TGTGCCAGCAGTGAAGCCCCCGGGGAGGCCTACGAGCAGTACTTC
TRBD1	NA	TRBV7-9	TRBJ1-1	CASSPPDRAGTEAFF	TGTGCCAGCAGCCCACCGGACAGGGCGGGGACTGAAGCTTTCTTT
NA	NA	TRBV5-1	TRBJ2-2	CASSLAGNTGELFF	TGCGCCAGCAGCTTGGCAGGGAACACCGGGGAGCTGTTTTTT
TRBD1	NA	TRBV19	TRBJ1-5	CASSDRGSNQPQHF	TGTGCCAGTAGTGACAGGGGCAGCAATCAGCCCCAGCATTTT
TRBD2	NA	TRBV7-2	TRBJ2-2	CASSPRLAGGNGELFF	TGTGCCAGCAGCCCCCGGTTAGCGGGAGGAAACGGGGAGCTGTTTTTT
NA	NA	TRBV5-1	TRBJ2-7	CASSQGGYEQYF	TGCGCCAGCAGCCAAGGGGGCTACGAGCAGTACTTC
TRBD1	NA	TRBV19	TRBJ1-1	CASRLQGDPEAFF	TGTGCCAGTAGACTACAGGGGGACCCTGAAGCTTTCTTT
NA	NA	TRBV29-1	TRBJ1-2	CSVISQGMGYGYTF	TGCAGCGTTATTTCCCAGGGGATGGGCTATGGCTACACCTTC
TRBD1	few	TRBV27	TRBJ1-6	CASGTAGNSPLHF	TGTGCCAGCGGGACAGCGGGTAATTCACCCCTCCACTTT
TRBD1	NA	TRBV5-6	TRBJ1-1	CASSRRQGGTEAFF	TGTGCCAGCAGCCGTCGACAGGGGGGCACTGAAGCTTTCTTT
TRBD1	NA	TRBV6-5	TRBJ1-2	CASRLQQGVYGYTF	TGTGCCAGCAGGCTACAACAGGGGGTATATGGCTACACCTTC
NA	NA	TRBV11-1	TRBJ1-4	CASSTLQGRNEKLFF	TGTGCCAGCAGCACGCTGCAGGGAAGGAATGAAAAACTGTTTTTT
NA	NA	TRBV7-2	TRBJ2-1	CASSQSGARVPSNEQFF	TGTGCCAGCAGCCAAAGTGGGGCCAGGGTACCTAGCAATGAGCAGTTCTTC
NA	NA	TRBV9	TRBJ2-5	CASSVAINSQETQYF	TGTGCCAGCAGCGTAGCTATCAACTCCCAAGAGACCCAGTACTTC
TRBD1	NA	TRBV6-6	TRBJ1-2	CASSTPGQEYGYTF	TGTGCCAGCAGTACCCCTGGACAGGAATATGGCTACACCTTC
NA	NA	TRBV12-3/TRBV12-4	TRBJ2-3	CASSRGGTQYF	TGTGCCAGCAGTCGGGGTGGTACGCAGTATTTT
TRBD2	NA	TRBV6-2/TRBV6-3	TRBJ2-7	CASSPGLAGDIEQYF	TGTGCCAGCAGCCCGGGACTAGCGGGAGACATCGAGCAGTACTTC
TRBD2	NA	TRBV19	TRBJ2-1	CASSITSGRTSSSYNEQFF	TGTGCCAGTAGTATAACTAGCGGGAGGACCAGTAGCTCCTACAATGAGCAGTTCTTC
NA	NA	TRBV5-1	TRBJ2-2	CASSLVPGGHRELFF	TGCGCCAGCAGCTTGGTACCAGGAGGGCACCGGGAGCTGTTTTTT
NA	NA	TRBV28	TRBJ2-1	CASSSQLGAGYNEQFF	TGTGCCAGCAGTTCTCAATTGGGGGCAGGGTACAATGAGCAGTTCTTC
NA	NA	TRBV6-4	TRBJ1-6	CASSFGRENSPLHF	TGTGCCAGCAGCTTTGGACGGGAGAATTCACCCCTCCACTTT
NA	NA	TRBV5-4	TRBJ2-1	CASSLAAASYNEQFF	TGTGCCAGCAGCTTGGCCGCGGCCTCCTACAATGAGCAGTTCTTC
TRBD1	once	TRBV19	TRBJ1-2	CASSIDRAYGYTF	TGTGCCAGTAGTATTGACAGGGCCTATGGCTACACCTTC
NA	NA	TRBV30	TRBJ1-4	CAGGKGGFSEKLFF	TGTGCCGGAGGGAAGGGGGGGTTTTCTGAAAAACTGTTTTTT
NA	NA	TRBV4-1	TRBJ1-4	CASSQGPTTGAGEKLFF	TGCGCCAGCAGCCAGGGGCCAACGACGGGTGCTGGTGAAAAACTGTTTTTT
NA	few	TRBV28	TRBJ2-7	CASRAAYEQYF	TGTGCCAGCAGGGCAGCCTACGAGCAGTACTTC
NA	NA	TRBV7-3	TRBJ1-5	CASSAQEGMPQHF	TGTGCCAGCAGCGCCCAGGAGGGTATGCCCCAGCATTTT
TRBD2	NA	TRBV27	TRBJ2-7	CASSLRTSGPYEQYF	TGTGCCAGCAGTCTACGAACTAGCGGCCCCTACGAGCAGTACTTC
NA	NA	TRBV5-6	TRBJ2-1	CASSPLGGPYNEQFF	TGTGCCAGCAGCCCCCTCGGGGGACCCTACAATGAGCAGTTCTTC